This TCR beta chain emerged from a study of early T cells in non-severe SARS-CoV-2 infection. TCRdb re-called the 5' RACE reads with MiXCR, one entry per CDR3 protein. The profile shows tens of thousands of distinct CDR3 sequences, over 13% of them singletons. V gave up 2 bases and J gave up 9 bases; unmatched junction bases: 10. The CDR3 is made up of 15 amino acids. The germline gives CDR1 SGDLS, CDR2 YYNGEE. The TCR was taken from an adult who was a healthcare worker with PCR-confirmed SARS-CoV-2 infection or an uninfected control (not recorded which). Sequenced material: whole blood. The rearrangement joins TRBV9 to TRBJ1-5, with 8 nucleotides matching TRBD1. DNA of the CDR3: TGTGCCAGCAGCGTTTCCGGGACAGGTAACTCGCCCCAGCATTTT. Residues: CASSVSGTGNSPQHF.